This is a list of T cell receptor beta chains from one sample in a study of T cells in Graves' hyperthyroidism and ophthalmopathy. One entry per CDR3 protein results from TCRdb running MiXCR on the multiplex PCR reads. The repertoire consists of approximately 700,000 distinct CDR3 sequences, with less than 20% occurring once and the leading ten covering approximately 8.4%. Material for sequencing was blood. Receptors were obtained from a man younger than 35 with Graves' hyperthyroidism. CDR3s include the opening cysteine and the closing phenylalanine or tryptophan. D genes are given only for firm matches. Clone sizes are given selectively: once, few, many, or a class where the clone is expanded.

TRBD1 NA TRBJ1-1 TRBV6-5 TGTGCCAGCAGTGCCCCGGGACAGGGGGCCTCTGAAGCTTTCTTT CASSAPGQGASEAFF
TRBD1 NA TRBJ1-5 TRBV20-1 TGCAGTGCTAGAACCGGGACAGACAATCAGCCCCAGCATTTT CSARTGTDNQPQHF
NA NA TRBJ1-6 TRBV20-1 TGCAGTGCTAGCCCTGGGGCCCAGGGCCATTCACCCCTCCACTTT CSASPGAQGHSPLHF
NA many TRBJ2-4 TRBV4-3 TGCGCCAGCAGCCTCGGGACCTCCCTAGCCAAAAACATTCAGTACTTC CASSLGTSLAKNIQYF
NA many TRBJ1-5 TRBV12-3/TRBV12-4 TGTGCCAGCAGCCTCGGACTGGCCCAGCATTTT CASSLGLAQHF
NA NA TRBJ1-1 TRBV2 TGTGCCAGCAGAGCGGGATTTGAAGCTTTCTTT CASRAGFEAFF
NA many TRBJ1-5 TRBV25-1 TGTGCCAGCAGTGAATCGGCAGGGAGCAATCAGCCCCAGCATTTT CASSESAGSNQPQHF
TRBD2 NA TRBJ2-7 TRBV7-2 TGTGCCAGCAGCTTCACTAGCGGGAGTACTTACGAGCAGTACTTC CASSFTSGSTYEQYF
NA many TRBJ2-1 TRBV11-3 TGTGCCAGCAGCCACTTAGGGAGCTACAATGAGCAGTTCTTC CASSHLGSYNEQFF
TRBD1 many TRBJ2-7 TRBV6-2/TRBV6-3 TGTGCCAGCACACAGGGGGCCTACGAGCAGTACTTC CASTQGAYEQYF
NA NA TRBJ2-7 TRBV28 TGTGCCAGCATGAGGGGCCGGCGATACGAGCAGTACTTC CASMRGRRYEQYF
NA many TRBJ2-3 TRBV18 TGTGCCAGCTCACCACGATCCGTTGGCGGGATCTCAGATACGCAGTATTTT CASSPRSVGGISDTQYF
NA few TRBJ2-4 TRBV12-3/TRBV12-4 TGTGCCAGCTCTCCGGGACCTCAAAACATTCAGTACTTC CASSPGPQNIQYF
TRBD1 NA TRBJ1-1 TRBV20-1 TGCAGTGCTAGAGGGATACTTGGGACAGGGGGCTTTCAGACTGAAGCTTTCTTT CSARGILGTGGFQTEAFF
NA many TRBJ1-1 TRBV20-1 NA CSALFGAGETEAFF
TRBD1 many TRBJ2-1 TRBV6-6 TGTGCCAGCAGTTACCGGGACAGGGGGCGATACAATGAGCAGTTCTTC CASSYRDRGRYNEQFF
TRBD1 NA TRBJ2-7 TRBV5-1 TGCGCCAGCAGCCCAAGGGACAGGGGGCCGCAGTACTTC CASSPRDRGPQYF
TRBD1 few TRBJ1-1 TRBV2 TGTGCCAGCAGTGACGCGGGACAGAGAATGAATACTGAAGCTTTCTTT CASSDAGQRMNTEAFF
NA NA TRBJ2-3 TRBV6-1 TGTGCCAGCATTCGAGCGACTAGCACAGATACGCAGTATTTT CASIRATSTDTQYF
TRBD2 NA TRBJ2-2 TRBV5-1 TGCGCCAGCAGCTCCCCACTAGCGGGGGGGAACACCGGGGAGCTGTTTTTT CASSSPLAGGNTGELFF
NA many TRBJ2-3 TRBV27 TGTGCCAGCAGGATATACCCCCTTAGCACAGATACGCAGTATTTT CASRIYPLSTDTQYF
NA many TRBJ2-3 TRBV7-6 TGTGCCAGCAGCTTTAGTGCCGGCACCATGGCAGATACGCAGTATTTT CASSFSAGTMADTQYF
TRBD2 NA TRBJ2-1 TRBV20-1 TGCAGTGCTAGAGATGGGACTAGCGGGAGGTATGAGCGGTTCTTC CSARDGTSGRYERFF
NA many TRBJ1-1 TRBV7-8 TGTGCCAGCAGCTGGGGCACTATGAACACTGAAGCTTTCTTT CASSWGTMNTEAFF
TRBD2 NA TRBJ2-7 TRBV11-3 TGTGCCAGCAGCTTATCTAGCGGGAGCTCCTACGAGCAGTACTTC CASSLSSGSSYEQYF
NA few TRBJ1-4 TRBV7-8 TGTGCCAGCAGCCCCCAGGCCGGGGAAGAAAAACTGTTTTTT CASSPQAGEEKLFF
NA NA TRBJ1-4 TRBV7-2 TGTGCCAGCAGCCCAGGACACTCCCGGGGCTTAAATGAAAAACTGTTTTTT CASSPGHSRGLNEKLFF
NA NA TRBJ2-5 TRBV20-1 TGCAGTGCTAGGGGCCTACGTGGACACTACCAAGAGACCCAGTACTTC CSARGLRGHYQETQYF
NA once TRBJ1-6 TRBV30 TGTGCCAGCAAACAACGGGACAAGGATAATTCACCCCTCCACTTT CASKQRDKDNSPLHF
NA NA TRBJ2-1 TRBV27 TGTGCCAGCAGTTCTGGACAATCCGGTGAGCAGTTCTTC CASSSGQSGEQFF
NA NA TRBJ2-7 TRBV6-1 TGTGCCAGCAGTGAATTGGGCGGCTCCTACGAGCAGTACTTC CASSELGGSYEQYF
TRBD2 NA TRBJ2-7 TRBV29-1 TGCAGCGTTGCGGGACTAGCGGGAACTACCTACGAGCAGTACTTC CSVAGLAGTTYEQYF
NA NA TRBJ2-7 TRBV18 TGTGCCAGCTCACCAGTGGACACTCACTCCTACGAGCAGTACTTC CASSPVDTHSYEQYF
NA many TRBJ2-3 TRBV7-6 TGTGCCAGCAGCTTAGGGAAAGACTATACGCAGTATTTT CASSLGKDYTQYF
TRBD1 few TRBJ2-1 TRBV27 TGTGCCAGCAGTTTTACCCCTCCTCCGACAGGGGTCAATGAGCAGTTCTTC CASSFTPPPTGVNEQFF
NA many TRBJ2-6 TRBV7-3 TGTGCCAGCAGCTTACAGGGCAGGGCCTCTGGGGCCAACGTCCTGACTTTC CASSLQGRASGANVLTF
NA many TRBJ2-5 TRBV11-1 TGTGCCAGCAGCTCTCAAAGGCGGGGGACCCAGTACTTC CASSSQRRGTQYF
TRBD2 many TRBJ2-3 TRBV5-1 TGCGCCAGCAGCTTGGAGGGTCTAGCGGCTAGCACAGATACGCAGTATTTT CASSLEGLAASTDTQYF
NA NA TRBJ2-5 TRBV20-1 TGCAGTGCTACTTGGGACTTTCAAGAGACCCAGTACTTC CSATWDFQETQYF
NA few TRBJ2-5 TRBV4-1 TGCGCCAGCAGCCAAGCTATTCCTGGGCAGGCCCCGTTCCAAGAGACCCAGTACTTC CASSQAIPGQAPFQETQYF
NA many TRBJ2-2 TRBV7-8 TGTGCCAGCAGCTTAAGGCGGGCGAACACCGGGGAGCTGTTTTTT CASSLRRANTGELFF
NA many TRBJ2-7 TRBV7-9 TGTGCCAGCAGCTCGACACGGGGAGGATCCTACGAGCAGTACTTC CASSSTRGGSYEQYF
NA many TRBJ2-7 TRBV28 TGTGCCAGCAGTTTAACCCCCTCGTACGAGCAGTACTTC CASSLTPSYEQYF
TRBD1 few TRBJ1-5 TRBV28 TGTGCCAGCGTTGGGACAGGCAAAAATCAGCCCCAGCATTTT CASVGTGKNQPQHF
TRBD1 NA TRBJ1-4 TRBV9 TGTGCCAGCAGCGACCTCGGACAGGGGGAGGCTGAAAAACTGTTTTTT CASSDLGQGEAEKLFF
TRBD1 NA TRBJ2-5 TRBV20-1 TGCAGTGCCACTCCCGACAGGGGCGAGACCCAGTACTTC CSATPDRGETQYF